This TCR beta chain stems from a study of T cell responses to AZD1222 COVID-19 vaccine. The CDR3 has 16 amino acids. From germline, CDR1 is SNHLY and CDR2 FYNNEI. J was trimmed by 3 bases and V by 8 bases; bases with no gene match: 12. Assay: immunoSEQ multiplex PCR; the TCRdb copy retains only in-frame clones and omits some. The table includes around 83,000 clones, around nine tenths detected once. As to this clone: What it binds is not known.

Whole-study findings and limits: Spike-spanning, vaccine-associated CD4 TCRs were dominant at 160-218 and 743-854. Reportedly, close to half of spike-specific TCRs are directed against unmutated variant regions. Donors were mostly white British, more females; clonal diversity possibly underestimated.

Source: peripheral blood, taken 28 days after the second AZD1222 dose. This chain joins TRBV2 and TRBJ2-3; TRBD1 matches 9 bases. The source is an adult who received the AZD1222 COVID-19 vaccine. Here the CDR3 DNA reads TGTGCCAGCGGGAGAACAGGACAGGGGAGAACAGATACGCAGTATTTT. It translates to CASGRTGQGRTDTQYF.